One sample yielded the 30 T cell receptor beta chains listed below, sequenced in a study of human T cells and chemical hapten exposure. TCRdb fed the RACE reads into MiXCR, producing one record per CDR3 protein. Of 350,000 to 450,000 distinct CDR3 sequences in the sample, around 5.5% were seen once. The time point here: pre-sensitization, week 0. Described treatment: therapeutic diphenylcyclopropenone sensitization with weekly scalp DPC. The starting material was whole blood, obtained in connection with sensitization to the hapten diphenylcyclopropenone (DPC). The receptor source for this set is a woman in her forties or fifties with alopecia areata. Some clones in this sample may be carry-over from other donors' samples.

This clonotype was counted ten times or more. The V gene is TRBV4-3, the J gene TRBJ1-1; D unresolved. The CDR3 extends over 14 amino acids. Trimming shortened V by 1 base and J by 1 base, and 7 bases separated the two germline ends. Germline V lookup: CDR1 LGHNA, CDR2 YSLEER. The CDR3 loop is CASSQARGNTEAFF. Written as DNA, the CDR3 is TGCGCCAGCAGCCAAGCCCGGGGGAACACTGAAGCTTTCTTT.

This clonotype was seen many times. This chain connects TRBV10-3 to TRBJ1-1; a possible D gene is TRBD1 (5 bases). The germline CDR1 and CDR2 sequences are ENHRY and SYGVKD. The CDR3 contains 15 residues. Trimming stripped 10 bases from V and 1 base from J, with 19 bases between. In nucleotides, the CDR3 is TGTGCCACCAGACTAACCGGGACGTCGAACACTGAAGCTTTCTTT. Its translation: CATRLTGTSNTEAFF.

This clonotype turned up a few times. CDR3 coding DNA: TGTGCCAGCAGCATTGGAGTTTATAATTCACCCCTCCACTTT. Translating gives CASSIGVYNSPLHF. The chain is built from TRBV13 and TRBJ1-6, with no clear D. Deletions cut 5 bases from V and 4 bases from J, with 9 bases between. CDR1 PRHDT and CDR2 FYEKMQ come from the germline V gene (reference sequence). The CDR3 length is 14 residues. Full variable domain (remainder filled in from reference TRBV13 and TRBJ1-6): AAGVIQSPRHLIKEKRETATLKCYPIPRHDTVYWYQQGPGQDPQFLISFYEKMQSDKGSIPDRFSAQQFSDYHSELNMSSLELGDSALYFCASSIGVYNSPLHFGNGTRLTVT.

This clonotype was seen at least ten times. The J gene is TRBJ2-1, the V gene TRBV3-1; 13 positions match TRBD2. The CDR3 runs to 15 residues. V trimming: 2 bases; J trimming: 7 bases; junction bases outside the gene matches: 2. CDR1 is LGHDT and CDR2 is YNNKEL in the germline V gene (reference sequence). This chain's CDR3 is CASSQTGLAGNEQFF. CDR3 bases: TGTGCCAGCAGCCAAACGGGACTAGCGGGGAATGAGCAGTTCTTC.

This clonotype was recorded at least ten times. This chain links TRBV29-1 with TRBJ2-1; D not resolved. The CDR3 length is 13 residues. Trimming removed 4 bases at V and 4 bases at J, with 11 bases between. CDR1 SQVTM and CDR2 ANQGSEA come from the germline V gene. CDR3: CSVGHDPYNEQFF. The CDR3, as DNA: TGCAGCGTTGGACACGACCCATACAATGAGCAGTTCTTC.

The chain is built from TRBV20-1 and TRBJ1-5, with 12 bases matching TRBD1. Trimming removed 1 base from V and 5 bases from J; junction bases left unmatched: 3. Germline V CDR1 and CDR2: DFQATT, SNEGSKA (reference sequence). The CDR3 runs to 15 residues. The CDR3, as DNA: TGCAGTGCTAGAGTCGGGACAGGGGGCGATCAGCCCCAGCATTTT. This encodes CSARVGTGGDQPQHF.

This clonotype has a handful of counts. The V call is TRBV28, the J call TRBJ2-1; a possible D gene is TRBD2 (5 bases). The CDR3 sequence is 14 residues long. V lost 7 bases to trimming and J lost 0 bases, with 10 bases between them. The germline V gene has CDR1 MDHEN and CDR2 SYDVKM. The CDR3 region is CASTGGSSYNEQFF. CDR3 nucleotides: TGTGCCAGCACGGGCGGGTCCTCCTACAATGAGCAGTTCTTC.

This clonotype was detected many times. This chain joins TRBV12-3 or TRBV12-4 and TRBJ1-3; no reliable D call. The CDR3 loop spans 13 amino acids. Trimming cost V 8 bases and J 0 bases, with 8 bases left between them. The CDR3 DNA reads TGTGCCAGCGTCCCAGGCTCTGGAAACACCATATATTTT. Protein product: CASVPGSGNTIYF.

This clonotype was picked up many times. The chain carries TRBV7-9 and TRBJ1-4, with D possibly matching TRBD1 (6 bases). The CDR3 runs to 16 residues. Trimming took 0 bases from V and 3 from J, leaving 11 bases between them. Looked up from germline, CDR1 is SEHNR and CDR2 is FQNEAQ (reference sequence). The CDR3 coding sequence is TGTGCCAGCAGCTTAGCGATGGCAGGGGCTAATGAAAAACTGTTTTTT. Protein: CASSLAMAGANEKLFF.

This clonotype has a handful of counts. The J gene is TRBJ1-6, the V gene TRBV7-9; D is uncertain. Germline CDR1 reads SEHNR; CDR2 reads FQNEAQ (reference sequence). The CDR3 extends over 12 amino acids. Trimming removed 5 bases at V and 11 bases at J, with 10 bases between. CDR3 sequence (DNA): TGTGCCAGCAGCCATTCTGTCCCACCCCTCCACTTT. Encoded protein: CASSHSVPPLHF.

This clonotype was seen a handful of times. The chain has TRBV6-1 and TRBJ2-1; no firm D call. Trimming removed 4 bases at V and 3 bases at J, with 4 bases between. This CDR3 contains 12 residues. Germline lookup yields CDR1 MNHNS and CDR2 SASEGT. CDR3 amino acids: CASSGYYNEQFF. CDR3 in DNA: TGTGCCAGCAGTGGATACTACAATGAGCAGTTCTTC.

This clonotype has just a few counts. This rearrangement joins TRBV12-3 or TRBV12-4 to TRBJ1-5, with 7 bases aligning to TRBD1. The CDR3 length is 15 residues. Germline trimming cut 2 bases from V and 4 bases from J; bases unmatched to any gene: 5. In DNA, the CDR3 is TGTGCCAGCAGTTTACCGACAGGGCTTAATCAGCCCCAGCATTTT. Residues: CASSLPTGLNQPQHF.

This rearrangement joins TRBV10-2 to TRBJ2-3; 7 nucleotides line up with TRBD2. Looked up from germline, CDR1 is WSHSY and CDR2 is SAAADI. The CDR3 is made up of 16 amino acids. J was trimmed by 0 bases and V by 3 bases; bases with no gene match: 6. The CDR3 region is CASSEGTTLSTDTQYF. CDR3 nucleotide sequence: TGCGCCAGCAGTGAAGGGACTACCCTGAGCACAGATACGCAGTATTTT.

Here the CDR3 reads CASSLGVEETQYF. In DNA, the CDR3 is TGTGCCAGCAGCTTAGGGGTGGAAGAGACCCAGTACTTC. This chain connects TRBV7-9 to TRBJ2-5; D remains ambiguous. Trimming took off 1 base at V and 3 bases at J, with 6 bases between the two ends. Germline lookup yields CDR1 SEHNR and CDR2 FQNEAQ (reference sequence). The CDR3 is 13 amino acids.

The V call is TRBV25-1, the J call TRBJ1-1, with 7 bases fitting TRBD1. This CDR3 comprises 16 residues. V lost 0 bases and J lost 5; bases outside the gene matches: 9. The V gene's germline CDR1 is MGHDK and CDR2 SYGVNS. CDR3 residues: CASSEYTRQGETEAFF. The CDR3 DNA sequence: TGTGCCAGCAGTGAATATACCCGACAGGGAGAGACTGAAGCTTTCTTT.

The V gene is TRBV11-2, the J gene TRBJ1-2, with TRBD1 as a possible D gene (5 bases). The germline V and J ends were trimmed by 2 bases and 0 bases, with 10 bases remaining between them. Germline values: CDR1 SGHAT, CDR2 FQNNGV. The CDR3 runs 15 residues. The CDR3 reads CASSLIDSANYGYTF. The CDR3 DNA follows: TGTGCCAGCAGCTTAATAGACAGTGCTAACTATGGCTACACCTTC. The entire variable domain, with the rest obtained from reference TRBV11-2 and TRBJ1-2, is as follows: EAGVAQSPRYKIIEKRQSVAFWCNPISGHATLYWYQQILGQGPKLLIQFQNNGVVDDSQLPKDRFSAERLKGVDSTLKIQPAKLEDSAVYLCASSLIDSANYGYTFGSGTRLTVV.

The table lists this clonotype with many counts. The chain is built from TRBV4-1 and TRBJ1-6; tentative D call: TRBD1 (5 bases). V lost 0 bases and J lost 10, with 10 bases in between. Germline CDR1 reads MGHRA; CDR2 reads YSYEKL. The CDR3 spans 14 residues. The CDR3 DNA reads as TGCGCCAGCAGCCAAGAGGGGGGTCGGTCACCCCTCCACTTT. It codes for CASSQEGGRSPLHF.

This clonotype showed up just a few times. V usage is TRBV11-2 and J usage is TRBJ2-4; the D gene is possibly TRBD2 (6 bases). V was trimmed by 5 bases and J by 11 bases, leaving 13 bases between them. Germline V lookup: CDR1 SGHAT, CDR2 FQNNGV. The length of the CDR3 is 12 residues. The CDR3 loop reads CASSRTTSLQYF. CDR3 in DNA: TGTGCCAGCAGCCGAACGACTAGTCTTCAGTACTTC.

The table lists this clonotype with a few counts. The rearrangement uses TRBV20-1 and TRBJ2-7, with D possibly being TRBD1 or TRBD2 (6 bases each). The germline V gene encodes CDR1 DFQATT and CDR2 SNEGSKA (reference sequence). The CDR3 length is 13 residues. V was clipped by 5 bases and J by 3 bases, with 14 bases between them. The CDR3 DNA follows: TGCAGTGCTCCGGGGGACACGGACTACGAGCAGTACTTC. This encodes CSAPGDTDYEQYF.

This clonotype came up many times. J is TRBJ1-2 and V is TRBV29-1; 7 bases are a match to TRBD1. The V gene end was trimmed by 6 bases and the J gene end by 2 bases; junction bases not matched to a gene: 9. The CDR3 contains 14 residues. Germline values: CDR1 SQVTM, CDR2 ANQGSEA. The DNA for the CDR3 is TGCAGCGTGGGGGAGGGGGCGCAGAACTATGGCTACACCTTC. Translation gives CSVGEGAQNYGYTF.

This clonotype has at least ten counts. The chain employs TRBV14 and TRBJ2-3; weak D call: TRBD2 (7 bases). In germline, CDR1 is SGHDN, CDR2 FVKESK. CDR3 size: 15 residues. V was pared by 1 base and J by 2 bases, with 10 bases between. CDR3 coding DNA: TGTGCCAGCAGCCAAGTCGGGGGGCCCACAGATACGCAGTATTTT. The encoded protein is CASSQVGGPTDTQYF.

This clonotype was picked up many times. The chain carries TRBV20-1 and TRBJ2-2, with D perhaps matching TRBD1 (5 bases). The CDR3 contains 16 residues. Germline CDR1 and CDR2: DFQATT and SNEGSKA (reference sequence). V lost 1 base, J lost 0 bases, and 12 bases lay in between. The CDR3 DNA follows: TGCAGTGCTAGAGCTCTCGGACAAGCGAACACCGGGGAGCTGTTTTTT. This sequence encodes CSARALGQANTGELFF.

There are many counts of this clonotype. The chain combines TRBV29-1 with TRBJ1-1, with a possible D match to TRBD1 (6 bases). Deletions cut 4 bases from V and 0 bases from J, with 12 bases between. From germline, CDR1 is SQVTM and CDR2 ANQGSEA. This CDR3 has 14 amino acids. The CDR3 bases are TGCAGCGTTGCCGCACAGGGACTGAACACTGAAGCTTTCTTT. This translates into CSVAAQGLNTEAFF.

The sample holds a few counts of this clonotype. The chain is built from TRBV6-5 and TRBJ2-5; 10 positions match TRBD2. The CDR3 extends over 17 amino acids. V gave up 4 bases and J gave up 2 bases; unmatched junction bases: 10. CDR1 is MNHEY, CDR2 SVGAGI, per germline. The CDR3 DNA is TGTGCCAGCAGTTCCAGGCTAGCGGGAGTTACACAAGAGACCCAGTACTTC. It yields the protein CASSSRLAGVTQETQYF.

V gene TRBV10-2 combines with J gene TRBJ2-1; 12 bases are shared with TRBD1. The V segment lost 5 bases and the J segment 2 bases; nucleotides outside the gene matches: 4. CDR1 is WSHSY, CDR2 SAAADI, per germline. This CDR3 is 16 amino acids long. The CDR3 region is CASSLGQGAAYNEQFF. CDR3 DNA sequence: TGCGCCAGCAGTTTGGGACAGGGGGCCGCCTACAATGAGCAGTTCTTC.

The rearrangement links TRBV12-3 or TRBV12-4 to TRBJ2-3; D uncertain. The V and J ends lost 3 bases and 1 base respectively, with 8 bases between them. CDR3 size: 14 residues. In DNA form, the CDR3 reads TGTGCCAGCAGTTTCGGATCGGGCACAGATACGCAGTATTTT. As protein: CASSFGSGTDTQYF.

This clonotype appeared many times. This sequence joins TRBV7-3 and TRBJ1-3; 7 bases map to TRBD1. V shed 5 bases, J shed 0 bases, and the junction held 4 bases outside the gene matches. Germline values: CDR1 SGHTA, CDR2 FQGTGA. The CDR3 runs to 15 residues. Here the CDR3 DNA reads TGTGCCAGCAGCATGGCAGGGGGCTCTGGAAACACCATATATTTT. Translated, it gives CASSMAGGSGNTIYF.

This clonotype was picked up many times. This chain links TRBV7-2 with TRBJ2-3; unclear D gene. Germline V gene lookup returns CDR1 SGHTA and CDR2 FQGNSA. Trimming removed 6 bases from V and 2 bases from J, with 9 bases in between. CDR3 length: 13 amino acids. Here the CDR3 DNA reads TGTGCCAGCAGTCCCCGGGTCACAGATACGCAGTATTTT. Protein: CASSPRVTDTQYF.

This clonotype turned up a few times. This chain uses TRBV29-1 with TRBJ2-1; perhaps D is TRBD1 or TRBD2 (5 bases each). Germline CDR1 SQVTM, CDR2 ANQGSEA. V was pared by 5 bases and J by 5 bases, with 13 bases between. CDR3 size: 13 residues. CDR3 sequence (DNA): TGCAGCGTTCGGGGACCCTCTCACAATGAGCAGTTCTTC. As protein: CSVRGPSHNEQFF.

In this sample, this clonotype turned up a few times. The CDR3: CASSSGYNTEAFF. CDR3 DNA: TGTGCCAGCAGCTCGGGATATAACACTGAAGCTTTCTTT. The chain combines TRBV7-9 with TRBJ1-1; D ambiguous. Germline CDR1 reads SEHNR; CDR2 reads FQNEAQ (reference sequence). V was clipped by 4 bases and J by 2 bases, with 8 bases between them. The CDR3 spans 13 residues.